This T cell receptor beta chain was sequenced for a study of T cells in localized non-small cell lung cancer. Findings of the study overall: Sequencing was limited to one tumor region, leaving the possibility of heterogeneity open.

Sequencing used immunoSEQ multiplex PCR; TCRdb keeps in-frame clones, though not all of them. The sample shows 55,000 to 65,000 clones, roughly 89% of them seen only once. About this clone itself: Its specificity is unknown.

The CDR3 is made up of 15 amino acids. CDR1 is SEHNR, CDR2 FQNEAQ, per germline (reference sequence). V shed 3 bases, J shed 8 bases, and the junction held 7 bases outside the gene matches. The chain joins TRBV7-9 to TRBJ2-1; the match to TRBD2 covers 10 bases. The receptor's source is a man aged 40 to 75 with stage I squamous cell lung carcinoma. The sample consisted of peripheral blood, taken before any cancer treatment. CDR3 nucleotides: TGTGCCAGCAGCTTTGCTAGCGGGGGTCGCCATGAGCAGTTCTTC. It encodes CASSFASGGRHEQFF.